The rows below give T cell receptor beta chains drawn from one sample of a study of blood T cell repertoires in COVID-19. This table comes from immunoSEQ multiplex PCR, and its TCRdb copy is limited to in-frame clones, with some not included. The repertoire holds around 340,000 clones, with 89% as singletons. Sequenced sample: peripheral blood. All receptors derive from a woman aged 60-70 years with COVID-19, enrolled during active disease. The CDR3 runs from the conserved cysteine through the conserved F or W. A D gene is named only where the DNA matches it firmly. Clone size appears in some rows only: once, few, many, or a class for an expanded clone.

>TRBJ1-1|TRBV6-5|TRBD1|-
TGTGCCAGCATAAAACTCTCAGGGGGCGTGTTTGAAGCTTTCTTT
CASIKLSGGVFEAFF
>TRBJ2-7|TRBV30|TRBD1|-
TGTGCCTGGAGTGTACCGACAGGGGGCCGTCGGGAGCAGTACTTC
CAWSVPTGGRREQYF
>TRBJ2-1|TRBV20-1|-|-
TGCAGTGCTAGACGGCGGGATGAGCAGTTCTTC
CSARRRDEQFF
>TRBJ2-2|TRBV9|TRBD2|once
TGTGCCAGCAGCGTTAGCGGGGGCACCGGGGAGCTGTTTTTT
CASSVSGGTGELFF
>TRBJ2-5|TRBV6-1|TRBD1|-
TGTGCCAGCAGTGACGTTCGGGACAGGGGGAAAGAGACCCAGTACTTC
CASSDVRDRGKETQYF
>TRBJ2-7|TRBV18|TRBD2|-
TGTGCCAGCTCACCGGGGGGGGTCCTCACCTACGAGCAGTACTTC
CASSPGGVLTYEQYF
>TRBJ1-2|TRBV7-6|-|-
TGTGCCAGCAGCTTAGAACAGATGTATGGCTACACCTTC
CASSLEQMYGYTF
>TRBJ1-1|TRBV3-1/TRBV3-2|-|once
TGTGCCAGCAGCCAAGTCTTGGCCAGGAACACTGAAGCTTTCTTT
CASSQVLARNTEAFF
>TRBJ2-1|TRBV5-1|-|-
TGCGCCAGCAGCTCCCTTGGACTCTGGGGTCTTGAGCAGTTCTTC
CASSSLGLWGLEQFF
>TRBJ2-1|TRBV6-5|-|-
TGTGCCAGCAGTTCCCCAGCAGCGTATGAGCAGTTCTTC
CASSSPAAYEQFF
>TRBJ1-4|TRBV3-1/TRBV3-2|TRBD1|-
TGTGCCAGCAGCAACAGGGGGGCTAATGAAAAACTGTTTTTT
CASSNRGANEKLFF
>TRBJ2-3|TRBV7-2|-|-
TGTGCCAGCAGCTCCTATACTACGAGCACAGATACGCAGTATTTT
CASSSYTTSTDTQYF
>TRBJ1-1|TRBV9|-|-
TGTGCCAGCAGCGTAGTTGGACAAACTGAAGCTTTCTTT
CASSVVGQTEAFF
>TRBJ2-5|TRBV9|TRBD1|-
TGTGCCAGCAGCGTAGACCGAGGACAGGGCCAAGAGACCCAGTACTTC
CASSVDRGQGQETQYF
>TRBJ1-2|TRBV3-1/TRBV3-2|TRBD1|-
TGTGCCAGCACTAACCGGGACAGGGTCCATGGCTACACCTTC
CASTNRDRVHGYTF
>TRBJ1-1|TRBV18|-|-
TGTGCCAGCTCACCCTTTGGACAGAACACTGAAGCTTTCTTT
CASSPFGQNTEAFF
>TRBJ2-7|TRBV6-6|-|-
TGTGCCAGCAGGAACAGGGCAGCCTACGAGCAGTACTTC
CASRNRAAYEQYF
>TRBJ1-3|TRBV7-6|-|-
TGTGCCAGCAGCCCACAGAGCTCTGGAAACACCATATATTTT
CASSPQSSGNTIYF
>TRBJ1-5|TRBV2|TRBD1|-
TGTGCCAGCAGTCTGACAGGGGGCGAAGAGCCCCAGCATTTT
CASSLTGGEEPQHF
>TRBJ2-2|TRBV30|-|few
TGTGCCTGGAGTTCTGCGAACACCGGGGAGCTGTTTTTT
CAWSSANTGELFF
>TRBJ1-4|TRBV7-2|-|-
TGTGCCAGCAGCTTACGCGGAGGCCCGGGCGAAAAACTGTTTTTT
CASSLRGGPGEKLFF
>TRBJ1-5|TRBV19|TRBD1|-
TGTGCCAGTAAAAATTCCGGGACAGGGGTCCCTCAGCCCCAGCATTTT
CASKNSGTGVPQPQHF
>TRBJ2-7|TRBV6-5|-|-
TGTGCCAGCAGTTACTCATCAGGGGAGAGAACCTACGAGCAGTACTTC
CASSYSSGERTYEQYF
>TRBJ1-2|TRBV3-1/TRBV3-2|-|-
TGTGCCAGCACGTACGGGGGGCACTCACAGGGCTACACCTTC
CASTYGGHSQGYTF
>TRBJ1-5|TRBV2|TRBD1|-
TGTGCCAGCAGGGGGACAGATTATAGCAATCAGCCCCAGCATTTT
CASRGTDYSNQPQHF
>TRBJ1-1|TRBV10-3|TRBD1|-
TGTGCCATCAGCAGGACAGGGGGCGCGACTGAAGCTTTCTTT
CAISRTGGATEAFF
>TRBJ1-2|TRBV29-1|-|-
TGCAGCGTCGTGTGGGGAGCTAACTATGGCTACACCTTC
CSVVWGANYGYTF
>TRBJ2-2|TRBV29-1|-|-
TGCAGCGCCCTTCTACAGACACCGAACACCGGGGAGCTGTTTTTT
CSALLQTPNTGELFF
>TRBJ1-4|TRBV15|-|-
TGTGCCACCAGCAGAGGATCAGTTGCAACTAATGAAAAACTGTTTTTT
CATSRGSVATNEKLFF
>TRBJ2-1|TRBV9|TRBD2|-
TGTGCCAGCAGCGTAGGGGCTAGCGGTTACAATGAGCAGTTCTTC
CASSVGASGYNEQFF
>TRBJ2-7|TRBV7-9|-|-
TGTGCCAGCAGCTTAATAGGGGATATAACTTACGAGCAGTACTTC
CASSLIGDITYEQYF
>TRBJ2-7|TRBV20-1|TRBD1|-
TGCAGTGCTAGTGGGGGACAGGTCTTGGGCGAGCAGTACTTC
CSASGGQVLGEQYF
>TRBJ1-1|TRBV29-1|TRBD1|-
TGCAGCGTTGATGGAGGGGGCGTAAACGAAGCTTTCTTT
CSVDGGGVNEAFF